This section outlines one TCR beta chain sequence together with its context. Its target is unknown. Method: immunoSEQ multiplex PCR; TCRdb's copy keeps in-frame clones and lacks some. The table lists about 19,000 clones, about two thirds of them singletons. CDR1 SNHLY and CDR2 FYNNEI come from the germline V gene. The CDR3 totals 17 residues. Losses at the gene ends were 2 bases for V and 0 bases for J; bases not matched to a gene: 4. The sample is drawn from a study of OX40 agonist ivuxolimab in advanced cancers. Looking at the study overall: The dose of intravenous ivuxolimab that patients received every 2 weeks ranged from 0.01 to 10 mg/kg. Study-wide findings and caveats: Relative to CD4+ cells, CD8+ T cells on average had more expanded clones.

This material consisted of CD4+ or CD8+ T cells sorted from blood, taken in a trial of the OX40 agonist ivuxolimab. This chain uses TRBV2 with TRBJ2-1, with TRBD2 identical over 10 bases. This TCR was sampled from an adult with an advanced solid tumor such as melanoma, head and neck, liver or kidney cancer. The CDR3 nucleotides read TGTGCCAGCAGTGAACTAGCGGGGGTTCCCTCCTACAATGAGCAGTTCTTC. Translating gives CASSELAGVPSYNEQFF.